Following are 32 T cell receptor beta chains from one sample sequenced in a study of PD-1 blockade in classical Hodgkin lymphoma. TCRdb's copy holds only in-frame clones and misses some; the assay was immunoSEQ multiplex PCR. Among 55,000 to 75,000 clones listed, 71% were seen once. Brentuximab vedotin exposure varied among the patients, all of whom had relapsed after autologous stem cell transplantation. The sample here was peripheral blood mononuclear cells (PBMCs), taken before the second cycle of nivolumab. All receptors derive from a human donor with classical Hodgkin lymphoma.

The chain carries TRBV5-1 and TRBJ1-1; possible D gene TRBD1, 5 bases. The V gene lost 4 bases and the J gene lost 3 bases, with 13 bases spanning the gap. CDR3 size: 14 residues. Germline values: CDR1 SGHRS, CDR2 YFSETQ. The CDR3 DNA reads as TGCGCCAGCAGCCGGCTGGGGGTCGACACTGAAGCTTTCTTT. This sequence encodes CASSRLGVDTEAFF.

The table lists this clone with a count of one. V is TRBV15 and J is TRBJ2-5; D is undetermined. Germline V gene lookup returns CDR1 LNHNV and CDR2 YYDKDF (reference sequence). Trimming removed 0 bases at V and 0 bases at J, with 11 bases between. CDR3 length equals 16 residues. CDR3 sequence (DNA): TGTGCCACCAGCAGAGATCAGGCAACGTACCAAGAGACCCAGTACTTC. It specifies CATSRDQATYQETQYF.

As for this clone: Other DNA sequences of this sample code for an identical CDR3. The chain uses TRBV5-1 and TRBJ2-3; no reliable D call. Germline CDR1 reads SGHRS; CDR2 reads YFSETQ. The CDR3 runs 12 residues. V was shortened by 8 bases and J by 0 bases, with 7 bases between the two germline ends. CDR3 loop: CASSLSTDTQYF. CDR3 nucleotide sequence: TGCGCCAGTTCCTTAAGCACAGATACGCAGTATTTT.

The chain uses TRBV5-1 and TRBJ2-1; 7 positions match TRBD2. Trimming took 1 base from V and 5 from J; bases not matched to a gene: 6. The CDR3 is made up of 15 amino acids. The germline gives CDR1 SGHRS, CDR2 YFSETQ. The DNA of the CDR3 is TGCGCCAGCAGCTTGCCTAGCGGTAGAAACAATGAGCAGTTCTTC. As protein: CASSLPSGRNNEQFF.

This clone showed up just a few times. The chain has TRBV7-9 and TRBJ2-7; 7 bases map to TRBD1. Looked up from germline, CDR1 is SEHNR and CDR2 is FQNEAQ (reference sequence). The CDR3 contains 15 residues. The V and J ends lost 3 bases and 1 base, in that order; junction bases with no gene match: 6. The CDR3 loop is CASSLDRKRSYEQYF. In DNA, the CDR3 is TGTGCCAGCAGCTTGGACAGGAAACGTTCCTACGAGCAGTACTTC.

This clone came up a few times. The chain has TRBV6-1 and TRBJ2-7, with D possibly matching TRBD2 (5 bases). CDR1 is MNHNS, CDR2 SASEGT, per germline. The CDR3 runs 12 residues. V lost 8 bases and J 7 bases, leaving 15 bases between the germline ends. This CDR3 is CASYPAAGEQYF. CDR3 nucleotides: TGTGCCAGCTATCCAGCGGCAGGTGAGCAGTACTTC.

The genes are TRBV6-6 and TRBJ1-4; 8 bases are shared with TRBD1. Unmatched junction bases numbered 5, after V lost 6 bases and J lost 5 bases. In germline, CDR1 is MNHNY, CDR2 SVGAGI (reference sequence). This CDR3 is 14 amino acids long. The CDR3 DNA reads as TGTGCCAGCAGGGAACAGGGGGAGAATGAAAAACTGTTTTTT. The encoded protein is CASREQGENEKLFF.

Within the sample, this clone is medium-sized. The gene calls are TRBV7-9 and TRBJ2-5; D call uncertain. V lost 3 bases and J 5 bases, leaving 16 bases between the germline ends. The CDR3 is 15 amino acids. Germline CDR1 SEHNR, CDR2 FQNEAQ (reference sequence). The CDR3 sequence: CASSFPLPGPETQYF. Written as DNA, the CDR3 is TGTGCCAGCAGCTTCCCCCTCCCAGGTCCGGAGACCCAGTACTTC.

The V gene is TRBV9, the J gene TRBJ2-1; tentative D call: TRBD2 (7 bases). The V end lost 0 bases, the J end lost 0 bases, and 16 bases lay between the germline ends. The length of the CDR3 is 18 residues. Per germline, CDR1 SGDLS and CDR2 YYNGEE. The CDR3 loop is CASSVAGGGDPSYNEQFF. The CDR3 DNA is TGTGCCAGCAGCGTAGCTGGGGGGGGCGACCCCTCCTACAATGAGCAGTTCTTC.

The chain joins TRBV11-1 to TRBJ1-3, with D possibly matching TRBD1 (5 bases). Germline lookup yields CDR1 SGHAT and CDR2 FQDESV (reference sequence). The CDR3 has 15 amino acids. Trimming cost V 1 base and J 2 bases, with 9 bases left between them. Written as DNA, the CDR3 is TGTGCCAGCAGCTTAGATGGGGCGCCTGGAAACACCATATATTTT. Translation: CASSLDGAPGNTIYF.

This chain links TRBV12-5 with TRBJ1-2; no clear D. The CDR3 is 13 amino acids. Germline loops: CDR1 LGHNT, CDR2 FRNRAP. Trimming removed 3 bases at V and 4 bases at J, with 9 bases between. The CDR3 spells CASGLGRFYGYTF. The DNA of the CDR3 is TGTGCTAGTGGTTTAGGCCGTTTCTATGGCTACACCTTC.

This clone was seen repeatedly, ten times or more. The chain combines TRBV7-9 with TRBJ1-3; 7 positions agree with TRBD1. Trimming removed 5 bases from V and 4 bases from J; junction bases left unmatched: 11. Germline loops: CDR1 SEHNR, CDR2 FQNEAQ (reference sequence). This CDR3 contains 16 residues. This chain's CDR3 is CASSPSSTGTGNTIYF. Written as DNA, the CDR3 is TGTGCCAGCAGCCCTTCCTCGACAGGGACAGGAAACACCATATATTTT.

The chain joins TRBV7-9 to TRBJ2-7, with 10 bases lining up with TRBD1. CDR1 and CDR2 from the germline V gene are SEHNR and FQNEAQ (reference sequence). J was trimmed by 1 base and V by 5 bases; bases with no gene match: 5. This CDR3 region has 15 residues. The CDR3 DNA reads TGTGCCAGCAGCCTCGACAGGGGGCCTTCCTACGAGCAGTACTTC. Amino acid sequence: CASSLDRGPSYEQYF.

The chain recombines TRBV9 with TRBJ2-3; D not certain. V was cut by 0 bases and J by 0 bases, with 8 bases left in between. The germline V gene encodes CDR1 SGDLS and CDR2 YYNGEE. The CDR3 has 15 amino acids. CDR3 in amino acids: CASSVGPGSTDTQYF. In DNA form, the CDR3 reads TGTGCCAGCAGCGTAGGTCCAGGTAGCACAGATACGCAGTATTTT.

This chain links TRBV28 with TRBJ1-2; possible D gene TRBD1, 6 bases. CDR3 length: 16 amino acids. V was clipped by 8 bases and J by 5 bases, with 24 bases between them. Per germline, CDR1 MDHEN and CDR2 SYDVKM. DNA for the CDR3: TGTGCCAGCCTTGAGGGGGGCGCACCAACTGATTATGGCTACACCTTC. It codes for CASLEGGAPTDYGYTF.

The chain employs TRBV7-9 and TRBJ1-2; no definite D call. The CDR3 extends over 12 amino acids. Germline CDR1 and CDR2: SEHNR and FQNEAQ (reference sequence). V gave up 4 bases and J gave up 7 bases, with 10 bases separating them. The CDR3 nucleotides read TGTGCCAGCAGCTGGCAAGGGAGTGGCTACACCTTC. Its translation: CASSWQGSGYTF.

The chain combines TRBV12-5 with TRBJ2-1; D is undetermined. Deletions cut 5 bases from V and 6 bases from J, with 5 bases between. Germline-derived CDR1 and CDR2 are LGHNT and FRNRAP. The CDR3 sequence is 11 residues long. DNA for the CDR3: TGTGCTAGTGGTATCCTCAATGAGCAGTTCTTC. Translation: CASGILNEQFF.

The CDR3 loop is CASRDSTSREQYF. The CDR3 nucleotides are TGTGCCAGCAGGGACTCTACAAGTCGCGAGCAGTACTTC. V gene TRBV2 combines with J gene TRBJ2-7; D perhaps matches TRBD2 (5 bases). The ends were cut back, 6 bases at V and 6 bases at J, with 15 bases in the middle. The CDR3 consists of 13 residues. The V gene's germline CDR1 is SNHLY and CDR2 FYNNEI.

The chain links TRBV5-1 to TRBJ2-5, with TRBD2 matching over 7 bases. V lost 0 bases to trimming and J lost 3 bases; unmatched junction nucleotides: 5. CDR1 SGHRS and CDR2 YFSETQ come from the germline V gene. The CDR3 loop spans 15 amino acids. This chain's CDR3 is CASSLGGREEETQYF. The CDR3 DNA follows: TGCGCCAGCAGCTTGGGGGGCCGGGAGGAAGAGACCCAGTACTTC. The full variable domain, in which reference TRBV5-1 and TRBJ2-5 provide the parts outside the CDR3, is KAGVTQTPRYLIKTRGQQVTLSCSPISGHRSVSWYQQTPGQGLQFLFEYFSETQRNKGNFPGRFSGRQFSNSRSEMNVSTLELGDSALYLCASSLGGREEETQYFGPGTRLLVL.

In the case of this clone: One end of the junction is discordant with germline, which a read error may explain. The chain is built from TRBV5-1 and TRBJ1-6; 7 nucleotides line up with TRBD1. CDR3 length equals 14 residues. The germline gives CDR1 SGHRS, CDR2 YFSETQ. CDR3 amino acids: CAGSQDRINSPLHF. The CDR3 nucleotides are TGCGCCGGCAGCCAGGACAGGATTAATTCACCCCTCCACTTT.

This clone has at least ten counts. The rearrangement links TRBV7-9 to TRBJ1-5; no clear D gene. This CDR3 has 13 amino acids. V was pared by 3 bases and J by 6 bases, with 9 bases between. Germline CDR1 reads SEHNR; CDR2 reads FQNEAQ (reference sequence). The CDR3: CASSFGPIQPQHF. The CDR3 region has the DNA TGTGCCAGCAGCTTCGGCCCGATTCAGCCCCAGCATTTT.

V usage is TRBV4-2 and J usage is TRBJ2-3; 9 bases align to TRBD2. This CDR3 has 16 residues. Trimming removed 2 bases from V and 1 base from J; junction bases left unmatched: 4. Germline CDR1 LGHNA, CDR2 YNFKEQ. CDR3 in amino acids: CASSQSKRGGTDTQYF. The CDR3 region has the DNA TGTGCCAGCAGCCAATCCAAGCGGGGGGGCACAGATACGCAGTATTTT.

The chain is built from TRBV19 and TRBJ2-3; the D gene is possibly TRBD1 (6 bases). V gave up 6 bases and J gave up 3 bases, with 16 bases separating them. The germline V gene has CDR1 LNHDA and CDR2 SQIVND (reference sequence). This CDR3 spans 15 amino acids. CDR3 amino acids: CASSRQALQTDTQYF. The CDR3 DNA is TGTGCCAGTAGCAGACAGGCATTACAGACAGATACGCAGTATTTT.

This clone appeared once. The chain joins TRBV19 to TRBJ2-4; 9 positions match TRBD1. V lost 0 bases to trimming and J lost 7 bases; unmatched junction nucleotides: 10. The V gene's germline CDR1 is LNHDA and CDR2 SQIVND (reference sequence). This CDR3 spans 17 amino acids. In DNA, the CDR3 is TGTGCCAGTAGTATAGAACGACAGGGGGTTGGATGGAACATTCAGTACTTC. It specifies CASSIERQGVGWNIQYF.

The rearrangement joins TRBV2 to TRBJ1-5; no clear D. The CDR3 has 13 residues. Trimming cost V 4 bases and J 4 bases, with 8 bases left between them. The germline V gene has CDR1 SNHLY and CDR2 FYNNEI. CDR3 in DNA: TGTGCCAGCAGTGGTCAGCCGAATCAGCCCCAGCATTTT. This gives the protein CASSGQPNQPQHF.

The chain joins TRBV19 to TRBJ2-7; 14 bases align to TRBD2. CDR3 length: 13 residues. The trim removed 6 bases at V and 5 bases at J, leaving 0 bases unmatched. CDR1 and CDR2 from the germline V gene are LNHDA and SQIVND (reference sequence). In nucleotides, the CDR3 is TGTGCCAGTAGGGGACTAGCGGGGGACGAGCAGTACTTC. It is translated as CASRGLAGDEQYF. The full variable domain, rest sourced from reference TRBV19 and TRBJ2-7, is DGGITQSPKYLFRKEGQNVTLSCEQNLNHDAMYWYRQDPGQGLRLIYYSQIVNDFQKGDIAEGYSVSREKKESFPLTVTSAQKNPTAFYLCASRGLAGDEQYFGPGTRLTVT.

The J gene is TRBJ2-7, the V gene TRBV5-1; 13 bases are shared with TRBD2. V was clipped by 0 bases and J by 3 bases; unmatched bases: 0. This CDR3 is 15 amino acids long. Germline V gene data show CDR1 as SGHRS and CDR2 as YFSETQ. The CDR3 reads CASSLGTSGSYEQYF. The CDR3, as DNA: TGCGCCAGCAGCTTGGGGACTAGCGGGAGCTACGAGCAGTACTTC.

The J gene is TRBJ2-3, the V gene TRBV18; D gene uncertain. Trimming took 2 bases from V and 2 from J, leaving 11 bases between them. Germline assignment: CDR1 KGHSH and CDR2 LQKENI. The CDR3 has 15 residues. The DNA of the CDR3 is TGTGCCAGCTCACCAAGTGAACAGTTCACAGATACGCAGTATTTT. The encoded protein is CASSPSEQFTDTQYF.

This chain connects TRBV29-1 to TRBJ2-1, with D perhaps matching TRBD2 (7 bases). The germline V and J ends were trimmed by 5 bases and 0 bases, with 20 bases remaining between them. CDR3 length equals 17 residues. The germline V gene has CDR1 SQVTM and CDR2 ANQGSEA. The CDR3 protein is CSVRSRGGGHSYNEQFF. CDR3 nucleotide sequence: TGCAGCGTTCGGTCGAGAGGCGGGGGCCACTCCTACAATGAGCAGTTCTTC.

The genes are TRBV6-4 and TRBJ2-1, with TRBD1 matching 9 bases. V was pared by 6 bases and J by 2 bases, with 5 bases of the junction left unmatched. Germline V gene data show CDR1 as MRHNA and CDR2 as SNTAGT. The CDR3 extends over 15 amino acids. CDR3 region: CASSPGTGTYNEQFF. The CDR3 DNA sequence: TGTGCCAGCAGCCCCGGGACAGGGACCTACAATGAGCAGTTCTTC.

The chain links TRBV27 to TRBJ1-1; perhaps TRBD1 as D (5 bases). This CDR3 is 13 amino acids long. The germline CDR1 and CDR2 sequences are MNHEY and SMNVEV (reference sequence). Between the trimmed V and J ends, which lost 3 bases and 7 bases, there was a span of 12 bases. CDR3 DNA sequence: TGTGCCAGCAGTTTGGGGCCAAGGGGTGAAGCTTTCTTT. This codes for CASSLGPRGEAFF.

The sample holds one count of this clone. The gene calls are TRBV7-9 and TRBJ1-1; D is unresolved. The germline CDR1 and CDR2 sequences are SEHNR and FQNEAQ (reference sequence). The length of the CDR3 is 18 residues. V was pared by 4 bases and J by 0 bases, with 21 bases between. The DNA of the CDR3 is TGTGCCAGCAGCTCTTGGGGTGGGGAAATTGGGATGAACACTGAAGCTTTCTTT. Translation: CASSSWGGEIGMNTEAFF.